A selection of T cell receptor beta chains follows, all from one sample in a study of tumour-infiltrating T cells in Burkitt lymphoma. Here immunoSEQ multiplex PCR was the method, and the copy in TCRdb shows in-frame clones only, minus some. The sample lists around 17,000 clones; 80% were seen once. The sample comprised tumor tissue. The receptors here all came from a human donor with diffuse large B-cell lymphoma. The CDR3 runs from the conserved cysteine through the conserved F or W. The D gene is left open where the match is weak. Rows may omit the clone size; those that give it use once, few, many or a size class.

D	V	size	J	DNA	CDR3
NA	TRBV6-5	NA	TRBJ1-2	TGTGCCACCACTTGGGGCTATGGCTACACCTTC	CATTWGYGYTF
TRBD1	TRBV6-5	NA	TRBJ1-2	TGTGCCAGCAGTGGTGACAGGGACTATGGCTACACCTTC	CASSGDRDYGYTF
TRBD1	TRBV5-6	NA	TRBJ1-4	TGTGCCAGCAGCTGGGACAGGGGTTATGAAAAACTGTTTTTT	CASSWDRGYEKLFF
TRBD2	TRBV18	NA	TRBJ2-1	TGTGCCAGCTCACCCCGGGGGGGCTCGTTGGATGAGCAGTTCTTC	CASSPRGGSLDEQFF
NA	TRBV6-5	NA	TRBJ2-2	TGTGCCAGCAGTTATGTGGGGGCGAACACCGGGGAGCTGTTTTTT	CASSYVGANTGELFF
NA	TRBV5-1	NA	TRBJ1-2	TGCGCCAGCAGGGCCGGGACGGTAAATGGCTACACCTTC	CASRAGTVNGYTF
NA	TRBV29-1	NA	TRBJ1-2	TGCAGCGTTGAAAGGGGAGGGAACTATGGCTACACCTTC	CSVERGGNYGYTF
NA	TRBV19	NA	TRBJ2-1	TGTGCCAGTGCCAGGGGACTACAAGACAATGAGCAGTTCTTC	CASARGLQDNEQFF
NA	TRBV13	few	TRBJ2-7	TGTGCCAGCAGCTTAGCTGGCGGTCTGTACTTC	CASSLAGGLYF
NA	TRBV7-9	NA	TRBJ1-2	TGTGCCAGCAGCTTAGATACCACTAGTTTATATGGCTACACCTTC	CASSLDTTSLYGYTF
TRBD1	TRBV14	NA	TRBJ2-7	TGTGCCAGCAGCCAAGAAATTTTCCCCGGACAGGGGAAGTACGAGCAGTACTTC	CASSQEIFPGQGKYEQYF
TRBD2	TRBV19	NA	TRBJ2-2	TGTGCCAGTCAGCGGGGGCCCACCGGGGAGCTGTTTTTT	CASQRGPTGELFF
NA	TRBV7-2	NA	TRBJ2-6	TGTGCCAGCTCCAAAGGGGGTGTTGGGGCCAACGTCCTGACTTTC	CASSKGGVGANVLTF
NA	TRBV29-1	few	TRBJ1-1	TGCAGCGTTGAAGGGATGAACACTGAAGCTTTCTTT	CSVEGMNTEAFF
TRBD2	TRBV14	few	TRBJ2-5	TGTGCCAGCAGCCTTTCGGGAGGAGAGACCCAGTACTTC	CASSLSGGETQYF
NA	TRBV19	NA	TRBJ1-1	TGTGCCAGTAGTCCCCGCGGCAGGGCGAACACTGAAGCTTTCTTT	CASSPRGRANTEAFF
NA	TRBV29-1	NA	TRBJ1-4	TGCAGCGTTGCATCGAGGAATGAAAAACTGTTTTTT	CSVASRNEKLFF
NA	TRBV29-1	once	TRBJ2-7	TGCAGCGCCAGGGACTCCTACGAGCAGTACTTC	CSARDSYEQYF
TRBD2	TRBV4-3	NA	TRBJ2-3	TGCGCCAGCAGCCAAGAAATTAGCGGGGGGGTCACAGATACGCAGTATTTT	CASSQEISGGVTDTQYF
NA	TRBV27	NA	TRBJ2-7	TGTGCCAGCAGTTTAACGGGGGGCGCCCACGAGCAGTACTTC	CASSLTGGAHEQYF
TRBD1	TRBV7-9	NA	TRBJ2-7	TGTGCCAGCAGCTTAGTGAGCAACAGGGGGTTCGACGAGCAGTACTTC	CASSLVSNRGFDEQYF
NA	TRBV19	NA	TRBJ1-2	TGTGCCAGTAGTATAGTCCCGGGGGACCATTATGGCTACACCTTC	CASSIVPGDHYGYTF
NA	TRBV27	NA	TRBJ1-1	TGTGCCAGCAGTTTAGCTGGGGGCGCCTACACTGAAGCTTTCTTT	CASSLAGGAYTEAFF
TRBD1	TRBV27	NA	TRBJ1-5	TGTGCCAGCAGCCTCGGGACAGGGGAGCAGCCCCAGCATTTT	CASSLGTGEQPQHF
NA	TRBV6-6	few	TRBJ2-7	TGTGCCAGCAGTTACCTGGGCAAGTCCTACGAGCAGTACTTC	CASSYLGKSYEQYF
TRBD1	TRBV7-8	few	TRBJ1-5	TGTGCCAGCAGCTTAGGACAGGGGTTCCAGCCCCAGCATTTT	CASSLGQGFQPQHF
TRBD2	TRBV7-2	once	TRBJ2-5	TGTGCCAGCAGCTTCGGCGGGGGGCCAGAGACCCAGTACTTC	CASSFGGGPETQYF
NA	TRBV27	NA	TRBJ1-5	TGTGCCAGCAGTTTATCGTGGACGGGCGGCAATCAGCCCCAGCATTTT	CASSLSWTGGNQPQHF
NA	TRBV27	NA	TRBJ2-7	TGTGCCAGCAGGTGGGTAGGGAACGAGCAGTACTTC	CASRWVGNEQYF
TRBD1	TRBV6-5	NA	TRBJ1-5	TGTGCCAGCAGTTCGGGACAGGCGAATCAGCCCCAGCATTTT	CASSSGQANQPQHF
TRBD1	TRBV5-6	NA	TRBJ1-1	TGTGCCAGCAGCTTGGACAGGGGGCATGGGATGAACACTGAAGCTTTCTTT	CASSLDRGHGMNTEAFF
TRBD2	TRBV7-2	NA	TRBJ2-3	TGTGCCAGCAGCTTATTAGCGGGAGTAACAGATACGCAGTATTTT	CASSLLAGVTDTQYF
NA	TRBV6-5	NA	TRBJ1-2	TGTGCCAGCAGTTACGAGGGGCGAAACTATGGCTACACCTTC	CASSYEGRNYGYTF
NA	TRBV12-5	once	TRBJ1-1	TGTGCTAGTGGCCCTTCAGGGACGTCGAACACTGAAGCTTTCTTT	CASGPSGTSNTEAFF
NA	TRBV7-2	NA	TRBJ1-6	TGTGCCAGCAGCTCACCGGGACACCTAAATTCACCCCTCCACTTT	CASSSPGHLNSPLHF
NA	TRBV5-1	NA	TRBJ2-7	TGCGCCAGCAGCTCAGAGGGAGACGAGCAGTACTTC	CASSSEGDEQYF
NA	TRBV9	NA	TRBJ2-5	TGTGCCAGCAGCGTAGAGGGCTTGTCGGAGACCCAGTACTTC	CASSVEGLSETQYF
TRBD2	TRBV9	NA	TRBJ2-1	TGTGCCAGCAGCACCAGGACGGGGACTAGGAGATGGGAGCAGTTCTTC	CASSTRTGTRRWEQFF
NA	TRBV2	NA	TRBJ2-3	TGTGCCAGCATAGAGGGGGTCACAGATACGCAGTATTTT	CASIEGVTDTQYF
NA	TRBV21-1	NA	TRBJ2-7	TGTGCCAGCAGCCAAGAGCAGTACTTC	CASSQEQYF
NA	TRBV4-3	NA	TRBJ2-2	TGCGCCAGCAGCCAAGGAATGACCGGCCGGGAGCTGTTTTTT	CASSQGMTGRELFF
NA	TRBV27	few	TRBJ1-6	TGTGCCAGCAGTTTATTAGGCGGCCGCGTCCACTTT	CASSLLGGRVHF
TRBD2	TRBV19	few	TRBJ2-5	TGTGCCAGTAGTATCGAGGTAGCGGGGGGGCGTCAGTACTTC	CASSIEVAGGRQYF
NA	TRBV10-3	NA	TRBJ2-1	TGTGCCATCAGGGTGACAGACGATGAGCAGTTCTTC	CAIRVTDDEQFF
TRBD1	TRBV19	NA	TRBJ1-2	TGTGCCAGTAGCCCGGGACAGGCGTTACCTAACTATGGCTACACCTTC	CASSPGQALPNYGYTF
NA	TRBV2	NA	TRBJ2-7	TGTGCCAGCCCTCTTTATCTGGGCAGCTACGAGCAGTACTTC	CASPLYLGSYEQYF
NA	TRBV11-2	once	TRBJ1-1	TGTGCCAGCAGCTTAATTCCTAGGGGTTCTAGCTCTGAAGCTTTCTTT	CASSLIPRGSSSEAFF
NA	TRBV6-6	NA	TRBJ1-1	TGTGCCAGCAGTTACGCGGGGGTGAACACTGAAGCTTTCTTT	CASSYAGVNTEAFF
TRBD2	TRBV2	NA	TRBJ2-1	TGTGCCAGCAGACTAGCGAGCTCTAACTACAATGAGCAGTTCTTC	CASRLASSNYNEQFF
NA	TRBV5-4	NA	TRBJ1-2	TGTGCCAGCAGCTTGGCCGGTGCCCCCCGTGGCTACACCTTC	CASSLAGAPRGYTF
TRBD2	TRBV2	NA	TRBJ2-3	TGTGCCAGCAGTGGGGGACTAGCGGGAGGGCCAAATACGCAGTATTTT	CASSGGLAGGPNTQYF
NA	TRBV27	NA	TRBJ2-5	TGTGCCAGCAGTTTAAGCGGACAACTAAGCCAGTACTTC	CASSLSGQLSQYF
TRBD1	TRBV2	NA	TRBJ1-1	TGTGCCAGCAGTTGGGGACAGGGTGAGGCTTTCTTT	CASSWGQGEAFF
NA	TRBV19	once	TRBJ2-2	TGTGCCAGTAGAAGGTACACCGGGGAGCTGTTTTTT	CASRRYTGELFF
TRBD1	TRBV5-6	NA	TRBJ2-7	TGTGCCAGCAGCGGTATGGGACAGGGGCGGTACGAGCAGTACTTC	CASSGMGQGRYEQYF
NA	TRBV6-5	NA	TRBJ1-5	TGTGCCAGCACTGCAGGGCACCTTCAGCCCCAGCATTTT	CASTAGHLQPQHF
TRBD1	TRBV19	NA	TRBJ1-5	TGTGCCAGTACACTTACAGGGGCTATAAATCAGCCCCAGCATTTT	CASTLTGAINQPQHF
TRBD1	TRBV9	NA	TRBJ1-1	TGTGCCAGCAGCTCCGGACAGGGATGGAGCACTGAAGCTTTCTTT	CASSSGQGWSTEAFF
TRBD1	TRBV5-6	NA	TRBJ1-2	TGTGCCAGCAGCGTGGGACAGGGGAACTATGGCTACACCTTC	CASSVGQGNYGYTF